These 12 T cell receptor beta chains share one sample of origin, sequenced in a study of spatial heterogeneity in lung cancer (dated by TCRdb to between 2018 and 2021). Summary of the overall study and its limitations: The tumor nonsynonymous mutation count correlated with the number of expanded alpha and beta TCRs within the tumor.

What these receptors recognize is not known. Libraries were constructed by 5' RACE. Sequenced using a NextSeq 500. Using fastp at Q25 and MiXCR, TCRdb reprocessed the public reads and kept productive beta chains. Entries are consolidated by CDR3 protein sequence, retaining the most common genes and DNA. This sample is represented by about 100,000 distinct CDR3 sequences; approximately 4.4% of them were singletons. The ten most abundant clones make up roughly 20% of the sample. The time point label here, explained by the study, means: sample taken at primary tumor resection. The starting material was lung tumor tissue, obtained at surgery. The source is a male donor with early-stage non-small cell lung cancer.

This clonotype was seen many times. This chain joins TRBV6-6 and TRBJ1-1; D is unclear. The V gene lost 8 bases and the J gene lost 1 base, with 8 bases spanning the gap. The CDR3 has 12 residues. The V gene's germline CDR1 is MNHNY and CDR2 SVGAGI (reference sequence). The CDR3: CASLAPNTEAFF. CDR3 DNA sequence: TGTGCCAGCCTTGCACCGAACACTGAAGCTTTCTTT.

This clonotype was recorded at least ten times. This rearrangement joins TRBV27 to TRBJ1-4; D gene unclear. CDR1 and CDR2 from the germline V gene are MNHEY and SMNVEV (reference sequence). The CDR3 consists of 14 residues. V lost 0 bases to trimming and J lost 8 bases, with 10 bases between them. The CDR3 reads CASSLSPVREKLFF. In DNA, the CDR3 is TGTGCCAGCAGTTTATCCCCCGTCCGGGAAAAACTGTTTTTT.

In this sample, this clonotype turned up many times. The chain combines TRBV4-2 with TRBJ2-2, with 10 bases lining up with TRBD2. CDR1 and CDR2 from the germline V gene are LGHNA and YNFKEQ. The CDR3 is 16 amino acids. The V and J ends lost 6 bases and 3 bases, in that order; junction bases with no gene match: 7. The DNA for the CDR3 is TGTGCCAGCAGTCGAGCGGGAGGGCCGGACACCGGGGAGCTGTTTTTT. It codes for CASSRAGGPDTGELFF.

Ten or more counts support this clonotype. J is TRBJ1-1 and V is TRBV2, with a weak D call TRBD1 (6 bases). V lost 7 bases and J 4 bases, leaving 16 bases between the germline ends. Per the germline V gene, CDR1 is SNHLY and CDR2 is FYNNEI. The CDR3 is 14 amino acids. CDR3 sequence: CASMNREVGTEAFF. CDR3 in DNA: TGTGCCAGCATGAACAGGGAGGTAGGCACTGAAGCTTTCTTT. Complete variable domain (other parts from reference TRBV2 and TRBJ1-1): EPEVTQTPSHQVTQMGQEVILRCVPISNHLYFYWYRQILGQKVEFLVSFYNNEISEKSEIFDDQFSVERPDGSNFTLKIRSTKLEDSAMYFCASMNREVGTEAFFGQGTRLTVV.

This CDR3 reads CASSEVLNQPQHF. CDR3 sequence (DNA): TGTGCCAGCAGTGAAGTTCTCAATCAGCCCCAGCATTTT. This chain links TRBV6-1 with TRBJ1-5, with D hard to call. Deletions cut 1 base from V and 3 bases from J, with 4 bases between. This CDR3 is 13 amino acids long. CDR1 and CDR2 from the germline V gene are MNHNS and SASEGT.

This clonotype has a count of ten or more. At one of its ends the junction is not consistent with the germline gene, which may arise from a read error. The V gene is TRBV20-1, the J gene TRBJ1-1; 12 nucleotides line up with TRBD1. CDR1 and CDR2 from the germline V gene are DFQATT and SNEGSKA (reference sequence). This CDR3 has 15 amino acids. CDR3 sequence reads: CSARDGTGGLHSVGF. In nucleotides, the CDR3 is TGCAGTGCTAGAGATGGGACAGGGGGCCTGCATAGTGTAGGCTTT.

The sample holds many counts of this clonotype. The chain is built from TRBV6-5 and TRBJ2-2; TRBD1 matches at 7 bases. This CDR3 contains 14 residues. V lost 8 bases to trimming and J lost 5 bases; unmatched junction nucleotides: 8. Germline V CDR1 and CDR2: MNHEY, SVGAGI. The DNA of the CDR3 is TGTGCCAGCGAAAACAGGGGCAGTACCGGGGAGCTGTTTTTT. Protein product: CASENRGSTGELFF.

This clonotype occurred many times. The gene calls are TRBV5-1 and TRBJ1-5; 7 positions agree with TRBD1. Trimming at V came to 0 bases and at J to 5 bases, leaving 5 bases not matched to a gene. The CDR3 spans 15 residues. CDR1 is SGHRS, CDR2 YFSETQ, per germline. DNA for the CDR3: TGCGCCAGCAGCTTGGAGGGGGCAGACTATCAGCCCCAGCATTTT. This gives the protein CASSLEGADYQPQHF.

This clonotype has at least ten counts. V gene TRBV20-1 combines with J gene TRBJ2-3, with D hard to call. Trimming removed 1 base from V and 4 bases from J, with 15 bases in between. The CDR3 extends over 15 amino acids. Germline V gene sequence: CDR1 DFQATT, CDR2 SNEGSKA (reference sequence). The CDR3 protein is CSARVSIEVSDTQYF. The CDR3 bases are TGCAGTGCTAGAGTGTCGATTGAGGTATCAGATACGCAGTATTTT.

This clonotype was found many times. This chain joins TRBV4-1 and TRBJ2-7; D remains unclear. This CDR3 is 15 amino acids long. Germline V gene data show CDR1 as MGHRA and CDR2 as YSYEKL. The germline V and J ends were trimmed by 0 bases and 2 bases, with 11 bases remaining between them. This CDR3 reads CASSQELLITYEQYF. CDR3 nucleotide sequence: TGCGCCAGCAGCCAAGAACTACTAATTACCTACGAGCAGTACTTC.

This clonotype was counted at least ten times. The chain recombines TRBV20-1 with TRBJ1-5; D is uncertain. This CDR3 has 16 residues. Trimming stripped 0 bases from V and 7 bases from J, with 19 bases between. Germline values: CDR1 DFQATT, CDR2 SNEGSKA (reference sequence). The CDR3 reads CSARDRIGKTFQPQHF. DNA of the CDR3: TGCAGTGCTAGAGATCGTATAGGGAAAACCTTCCAGCCCCAGCATTTT.

A few counts support this clonotype. This chain uses TRBV20-1 with TRBJ2-3; D gene ambiguous. Trimming removed 5 bases from V and 1 base from J, with 19 bases in between. The germline V gene has CDR1 DFQATT and CDR2 SNEGSKA (reference sequence). There are 16 residues in the CDR3. The CDR3 here is CSAGGLFRLGTDTQYF. The CDR3 nucleotides read TGCAGTGCTGGTGGTTTATTTCGCCTCGGCACAGATACGCAGTATTTT.